A selection of T cell receptor beta chains follows, all from one sample in a study of OX40 agonist ivuxolimab in advanced cancers. The protocol was immunoSEQ multiplex PCR, while the TCRdb copy is restricted to in-frame clones and leaves out a portion. The repertoire includes tens of thousands of clones, 70% to 90% of them detected once, and around 2% sits in the top ten. Sequencing was performed on CD4+ or CD8+ T cells sorted from blood, taken in a trial of the OX40 agonist ivuxolimab. Source of these receptors: an adult with an advanced solid tumor such as melanoma, head and neck, liver or kidney cancer. Both conserved end residues are part of each CDR3. A D gene is named only where the DNA matches it firmly. Size values are once, few and many counts, or a class for expanded clones, and some rows have none.

j_call | clone_size | d_call | v_call | cdr3_nt | cdr3_aa
TRBJ2-5 | once | - | TRBV7-8 | TGTGCCAGCAGCTTAGGGGGGCGAGGAGAGACCCAGTACTTC | CASSLGGRGETQYF
TRBJ2-2 | - | - | TRBV19 | TGTGCCAGTAGTACCCTAGCGAACACCGGGGAGCTGTTTTTT | CASSTLANTGELFF
TRBJ2-1 | - | TRBD2 | TRBV5-1 | TGCGCCAGCAGCCAACTAGCGGGAGGGACCAATGAGCAGTTCTTC | CASSQLAGGTNEQFF
TRBJ2-1 | - | - | TRBV10-2 | TGCGCCAGCAGTTCGCAGGGCTCGAGCTCCTACAATGAGCAGTTCTTC | CASSSQGSSSYNEQFF
TRBJ1-5 | few | - | TRBV5-1 | TGCGCCAGCAGCCTTGATCAGGGTCAGCCCCAGCATTTT | CASSLDQGQPQHF
TRBJ1-2 | - | - | TRBV6-5 | TGTGCCAGCAGGGCCACTTCTAACTATGGCTACACCTTC | CASRATSNYGYTF
TRBJ2-1 | - | TRBD2 | TRBV10-3 | TGTGCCATCAGTGGGTCAGCGGGAGCCTACAATGAGCAGTTCTTC | CAISGSAGAYNEQFF
TRBJ2-1 | - | - | TRBV7-7 | TGTGCCAGCAGCTTAGACAGGTACAATGAGCAGTTCTTC | CASSLDRYNEQFF
TRBJ2-5 | - | - | TRBV7-7 | TGTGCTAGCAGCCCGCAAGGGGGTGGAGAGACCCAGTACTTC | CASSPQGGGETQYF
TRBJ1-1 | - | TRBD1 | TRBV7-8 | TGTGCCAGCAGCTTAGAGAGTGGACAGGGGGACCCCTGGGCTTTCTTT | CASSLESGQGDPWAFF
TRBJ2-7 | - | TRBD2 | TRBV7-9 | TGTGCCAGCAGCCTAGCGGGGGGACTCTACGAGCAGTACTTC | CASSLAGGLYEQYF
TRBJ1-2 | - | - | TRBV5-1 | TGCGCCAGCAGCCTCCGGAGGTATGGGTCCTATGGCTACACCTTC | CASSLRRYGSYGYTF
TRBJ1-1 | - | - | TRBV25-1 | TGTGCCAGCAGTGAATATGGGGAGGTGAACACTGAAGCTTTCTTT | CASSEYGEVNTEAFF
TRBJ1-1 | once | TRBD1 | TRBV19 | TGTGCCAGTTCCCGGACAGGGGGCACTGAAGCTTTCTTT | CASSRTGGTEAFF
TRBJ1-6 | - | - | TRBV30 | TGTGCCTGGAGCGCGGGCAATTCACCCCTCCACTTT | CAWSAGNSPLHF
TRBJ1-2 | - | - | TRBV27 | TGTGCCAGCAGTTTAAGTCCAGGGGAGGACGGCTACACCTTC | CASSLSPGEDGYTF
TRBJ1-2 | once | - | TRBV25-1 | TGTGCCAGCAGTGAGAGGCAGATGGACTATGGCTACACCTTC | CASSERQMDYGYTF
TRBJ1-1 | few | - | TRBV4-1 | TGCGCCAGCAGGGGGGTTCTTTTGAACACTGAAGCTTTCTTT | CASRGVLLNTEAFF
TRBJ2-7 | - | - | TRBV5-6 | TGTGCCAGCAGCTTAGGACTCTTCTCTCACGAGCAGTACTTC | CASSLGLFSHEQYF
TRBJ1-3 | - | - | TRBV14 | TGTGCCAGCAGCCGAAGTCGGGTCGGAAACACCATATATTTT | CASSRSRVGNTIYF
TRBJ2-1 | - | - | TRBV6-5 | TGTGCCAGCTGGTCTAGTTTCAGGAATGAGCAGTTCTTC | CASWSSFRNEQFF
TRBJ2-1 | - | TRBD1 | TRBV7-9 | TGTGCCAGCAGCCCACGGACAGGGAAGGCCTCCTACAATGAGCAGTTCTTC | CASSPRTGKASYNEQFF
TRBJ2-7 | - | - | TRBV30 | TGTGCCTGGAGTTTCCGGACCGGGGAGCAGTACTTC | CAWSFRTGEQYF
TRBJ1-1 | - | TRBD1 | TRBV28 | TGTGCCAGCACCCGGGACAGGGGAATTATTGAAGCTTTCTTT | CASTRDRGIIEAFF
TRBJ2-1 | - | - | TRBV5-1 | TGCGCCAGCAGCTTGGGAGTTGGCGGATCCTACAATGAGCAGTTCTTC | CASSLGVGGSYNEQFF
TRBJ2-5 | - | - | TRBV14 | TGTGCCAGCAGACGGACTGAGCAAGAGACCCAGTACTTC | CASRRTEQETQYF
TRBJ1-2 | - | - | TRBV27 | TGTGCCAGCCGCCTAGCGGGGCGGGGGGGCTACACCTTC | CASRLAGRGGYTF
TRBJ2-3 | - | - | TRBV19 | TGTGCCAGTAGTATTGAGTATACGCAGTATTTT | CASSIEYTQYF
TRBJ2-3 | once | - | TRBV7-3 | TGTGCCAGCAGTCCCGGGTACACAGATACGCAGTATTTT | CASSPGYTDTQYF
TRBJ1-2 | - | - | TRBV28 | TGTGCCAGCAGTTTGAGGCAGGGATATGGCTACACCTTC | CASSLRQGYGYTF
TRBJ1-4 | - | - | TRBV7-9 | TGTGCCAGCAGCCGAATCGGGGATGAAAAACTGTTTTTT | CASSRIGDEKLFF
TRBJ1-6 | once | - | TRBV9 | TGTGCCAGCAGCGTAGCCCCGGAGGTGGATTCACCCCTCCACTTT | CASSVAPEVDSPLHF
TRBJ2-2 | - | TRBD2 | TRBV18 | TGTGCCAGCTCACTCCTCTTTGGCGGGAGGCAGAACACCGGGGAGCTGTTTTTT | CASSLLFGGRQNTGELFF
TRBJ1-1 | - | - | TRBV10-3 | TGTGCCATTAGCAGGGCGGGGAACACTGAAGCTTTCTTT | CAISRAGNTEAFF
TRBJ2-7 | - | - | TRBV19 | TGTGCCAGTAGTGCACGGCCTTTCGAGGAGGGGGCCTACGAGCAGTACTTC | CASSARPFEEGAYEQYF
TRBJ1-4 | once | - | TRBV14 | TGTGCCAGCAGCCAAGATCGGACGCTACAGGGATTACGGGAAAAACTGTTTTTT | CASSQDRTLQGLREKLFF
TRBJ1-1 | - | TRBD1 | TRBV5-1 | TGCGCCAGCAGGGGACAGGGGGACACTGAAGCTTTCTTT | CASRGQGDTEAFF
TRBJ2-7 | - | - | TRBV30 | TGTGCCTGGGGCCGTTCCTACGAGCAGTACTTC | CAWGRSYEQYF
TRBJ2-3 | - | - | TRBV30 | TGTGCCTGGAGTCCTCCCTCGACAGATACGCAGTATTTT | CAWSPPSTDTQYF
TRBJ2-1 | - | TRBD1 | TRBV6-6 | TGTGCCAGTGCCGGGACAGGGGGCAATGAGCAGTTCTTC | CASAGTGGNEQFF
TRBJ2-3 | - | - | TRBV30 | TGTGCCTGGAGTGTACGGAAGGATACGCAGTATTTT | CAWSVRKDTQYF
TRBJ2-2 | - | - | TRBV7-3 | TGTGCCAGCAGCTTATTCAGAAACACCGGGGAGCTGTTTTTT | CASSLFRNTGELFF
TRBJ2-3 | - | TRBD2 | TRBV28 | TGTGCCAGCAGTGCGCTCTTACTAGCGGGAGTAGTAGATACGCAGTATTTT | CASSALLLAGVVDTQYF
TRBJ2-5 | - | - | TRBV5-1 | TGCGCCAGCAGCTTGGTCAGGGCGGAGCAAGAGACCCAGTACTTC | CASSLVRAEQETQYF
TRBJ2-5 | - | TRBD2 | TRBV6-6 | TGTGCCAGCAGTCCCATAGCGGGAGTAGAGACCCAGTACTTC | CASSPIAGVETQYF
TRBJ2-2 | - | TRBD2 | TRBV7-6 | TGTGCCAGCAGCTTAACTAGCGGGGGTTACTCGAACACCGGGGAGCTGTTTTTT | CASSLTSGGYSNTGELFF
TRBJ1-5 | - | - | TRBV6-1 | TGTGCCCTCCGCCCCGGGGCGAATCAGCCCCAGCATTTT | CALRPGANQPQHF
TRBJ1-2 | once | TRBD1 | TRBV9 | TGTGCCAGCAGCGTAGATCCGCAGGGGGCTGGCTATGGCTACACCTTC | CASSVDPQGAGYGYTF
TRBJ2-3 | - | TRBD2 | TRBV9 | TGTGCCAGCAGCACCCTGACTAGCGGGAGAACAGATACGCAGTATTTT | CASSTLTSGRTDTQYF
TRBJ2-1 | - | TRBD1 | TRBV5-1 | TGCGCCAGCAGCTCGGGACAGGGGTCCCACAATGAGCAGTTCTTC | CASSSGQGSHNEQFF
TRBJ2-7 | - | - | TRBV27 | TGTGCCAGCAGTTGGAGGCAGGGAAGCGACGAGCAGTACTTC | CASSWRQGSDEQYF